This T cell receptor beta chain was obtained from a study of response to subunit inactivated influenza vaccine. The study's findings and limits: Each seasonal influenza vaccination recruits few new T cells, the authors suggested.

Per germline, CDR1 DFQATT and CDR2 SNEGSKA (reference sequence). This CDR3 has 14 amino acids. The junction had 11 bases not matched to a gene; V was cut back by 6 bases and J by 6 bases. One entry per CDR3 protein results from TCRdb running MiXCR on the RT-PCR reads. The table shows about 570,000 distinct CDR3 sequences, with 12% occurring only once. This clonotype was seen more than once but under ten times. Its antigen is as yet unknown. This TCR was sampled from a man aged 50 to 60 who received an inactivated influenza vaccine. This material consisted of PBMCs from blood, taken on the day of vaccination. The rearrangement links TRBV20-1 to TRBJ2-7; TRBD2 aligns across 10 bases. DNA for the CDR3: TGCAGTGCCCCACCCCTAGCGGGAGTCCCCGAGCAGTACTTC. It translates to CSAPPLAGVPEQYF.